The present TCR beta chain was sequenced within a study of technical replicates of blood from a handful of donors. The table came from immunoSEQ multiplex PCR; TCRdb's copy has only in-frame clones and leaves some out. The data contain approximately 12,000 clones, roughly 79% of them seen just once; the ten biggest clones take up 14% to 15%. The CDR3 has 15 residues. Trimming removed 4 bases at V and 1 base at J, with 13 bases between. Germline V gene data show CDR1 as MNHEY and CDR2 as SVGAGI. Sequencing was performed on PBMCs. The TCR originated in a human donor in good health. The chain is built from TRBV6-5 and TRBJ1-1; no firm D call. The CDR3 DNA reads TGTGCCAGCAGTTTTTCTTCAGGAGGGAACACTGAAGCTTTCTTT. Translating gives CASSFSSGGNTEAFF.